The rows below give T cell receptor beta chains drawn from one sample of a study of T cell repertoires in cytomegalovirus infection. The antigens for these receptors are not known. MiXCR, run by TCRdb on the reads, gives a single entry per CDR3 protein. The sample shows about a million distinct CDR3 sequences, around 29% of them seen only once. The specimen comprised cultured CD8+ T cells from PBMCs, sampled from culture after CMV antigen stimulation. The source is a human donor in good health (CMV status not recorded). Some clones in this sample may be carry-over from other donors' samples. Both conserved end residues are part of each CDR3. Fields, in order: D gene, V gene, clone size, J gene, CDR3 protein, CDR3 DNA. A D gene is named only where the DNA matches it firmly. Size is stated for part of the rows, as once, few or many counts, or as a class when the clone is expanded.

>-|TRBV2|-|TRBJ1-5
CASSALLGIHLERGSNQPQHF
TGTGCCAGCAGTGCCCTCTTGGGCATCCATCTGGAAAGGGGAAGCAATCAGCCCCAGCATTTT
>-|TRBV7-8|-|TRBJ2-7
CASSLRTQASYEQYF
TGTGCCAGCAGCTTAAGGACTCAAGCCTCCTACGAGCAGTACTTC
>-|TRBV6-2/TRBV6-3|-|TRBJ2-7
CASSYSRDSYEQYF
TGTGCCAGCAGTTACTCACGGGACTCCTACGAGCAGTACTTC
>-|TRBV18|few|TRBJ2-3
CASSPLKETGPTDTQYF
TGTGCCAGCTCACCTCTTAAAGAGACAGGTCCCACAGATACGCAGTATTTT
>TRBD2|TRBV10-1|-|TRBJ2-1
CASSEFADTSGPYNEQFF
TGCGCCAGCAGTGAGTTCGCAGACACTAGCGGTCCCTACAATGAGCAGTTCTTC
>TRBD2|TRBV2|few|TRBJ2-1
CASKTPSGGAPNEQFF
TGTGCCAGCAAAACGCCTAGCGGGGGGGCCCCGAATGAGCAGTTCTTC
>-|TRBV7-9|many|TRBJ2-1
CASSLVGRLYDEQFF
TGTGCCAGCAGCTTAGTTGGGAGATTATACGATGAGCAGTTCTTC
>-|TRBV6-1|few|TRBJ1-5
CASSERARDYTKGQPQHF
TGTGCCAGCAGCGAACGGGCCCGGGACTATACTAAGGGGCAGCCCCAGCATTTT
>-|TRBV19|once|TRBJ1-1
CASSINGGAGGFEAFF
TGTGCCAGTAGTATTAATGGCGGGGCAGGTGGTTTTGAAGCTTTCTTT
>-|TRBV5-1|many|TRBJ2-2
CASSQIGGELFF
TGCGCCAGCAGCCAGATAGGCGGGGAGCTGTTTTTT
>-|TRBV5-5|-|TRBJ1-5
CARGGGMHQPQHF
TGTGCCCGGGGGGGGGGGATGCATCAGCCCCAGCATTTT
>TRBD1|TRBV7-9|few|TRBJ2-7
CASSSQGEYEQYF
TGTGCCAGCAGCTCTCAGGGGGAATACGAGCAGTACTTC
>-|TRBV29-1|few|TRBJ1-2
CSVEMNERGYTF
TGCAGCGTTGAGATGAACGAGAGGGGCTACACCTTC
>TRBD2|TRBV27|-|TRBJ2-1
CASIVAGGHNEQFF
TGTGCCAGCATAGTAGCGGGGGGGCACAATGAGCAGTTCTTC
>-|TRBV7-6|many|TRBJ2-5
CASSHRDLETQYF
TGTGCCAGCAGCCACCGGGACTTAGAGACCCAGTACTTC
>-|TRBV7-9|many|TRBJ1-6
CASSPREDTYNSPLHF
TGTGCCAGCAGCCCCAGGGAGGACACCTATAATTCACCCCTCCACTTT
>TRBD2|TRBV7-2|many|TRBJ2-1
CASSSAGLAGGRNEQFF
TGTGCCAGCAGCTCCGCAGGACTAGCGGGGGGGCGGAATGAGCAGTTCTTC
>-|TRBV15|-|TRBJ2-1
CATSRWGEPRNEQFF
TGTGCCACCAGCAGATGGGGGGAACCAAGGAATGAGCAGTTCTTC
>TRBD2|TRBV6-1|-|TRBJ2-3
CASSDSGGADTQYF
TGTGCCAGCAGTGATAGCGGGGGGGCAGATACGCAGTATTTT
>-|TRBV4-3|few|TRBJ2-3
CASSQDLREGQYF
TGCGCCAGCAGCCAAGATCTTCGAGAAGGGCAGTATTTT
>-|TRBV7-8|many|TRBJ2-1
CASSSETKPYNEQFF
TGTGCCAGCAGCTCGGAGACTAAACCATACAATGAGCAGTTCTTC
>-|TRBV6-1|-|TRBJ1-5
CASSSRVNENQPQHF
TGTGCCAGCAGTTCCAGGGTTAACGAGAATCAGCCCCAGCATTTT
>-|TRBV4-2|-|TRBJ2-3
CASSQGELPLETQYF
TGTGCCAGCAGCCAAGGGGAACTTCCTTTAGAGACGCAGTATTTT
>TRBD1|TRBV5-5|few|TRBJ2-5
CASSRAGTGTDQETQYF
TGTGCCAGCAGCCGGGCCGGGACAGGGACTGACCAAGAGACCCAGTACTTC
>TRBD1|TRBV15|-|TRBJ1-2
CVTSRWGEGARVGGYTF
TGTGTCACCAGCAGGTGGGGAGAGGGGGCTCGTGTGGGAGGCTACACCTTC
>TRBD1|TRBV7-7|-|TRBJ2-7
CASSKGTGSSYEQYF
TGTGCTAGCAGCAAGGGGACAGGGAGCTCCTACGAGCAGTACTTC
>-|TRBV27|many|TRBJ2-7
CASSLSQDGLTYEQYF
TGTGCCAGCAGTTTATCCCAAGACGGACTCACCTACGAGCAGTACTTC
>-|TRBV7-9|many|TRBJ2-4
CASSSLGASKLAKNIQYF
TGTGCCAGCAGCTCCCTGGGAGCCTCAAAACTAGCCAAAAACATTCAGTACTTC
>TRBD1|TRBV29-1|-|TRBJ2-1
CSVGGQGSYNEQFF
TGCAGCGTTGGGGGACAGGGGTCCTACAATGAGCAGTTCTTC
>-|TRBV4-1|-|TRBJ2-7
CASAGQTYEQYF
TGCGCCAGCGCGGGACAGACCTACGAGCAGTACTTC
>-|TRBV20-1|-|TRBJ1-1
CSVWMNTEAFF
TGCAGTGTCTGGATGAACACTGAAGCTTTCTTT
>-|TRBV2|-|TRBJ1-6
CASSGKGSSPLHF
TGTGCCAGCAGTGGAAAGGGATCCTCACCCCTCCACTTT
>-|TRBV29-1|-|TRBJ2-7
CSVVHRSSYEQYF
TGCAGCGTTGTCCACAGGAGCTCCTACGAGCAGTACTTC
>-|TRBV19|-|TRBJ1-3
CASSWDWDSGNTIYF
TGTGCCAGTAGTTGGGACTGGGACTCTGGAAACACCATATATTTT
>-|TRBV4-2|once|TRBJ1-2
CASSQGPLRYTF
TGTGCCAGCAGCCAAGGGCCTCTAAGGTACACCTTC
>-|TRBV14|many|TRBJ2-2
CASSQVGELFF
TGTGCCAGCAGCCAAGTCGGGGAGCTGTTTTTT
>TRBD1|TRBV20-1|few|TRBJ2-7
CSAWPPEGTGDTYEQYF
TGCAGTGCTTGGCCGCCAGAAGGGACAGGGGACACCTACGAGCAGTACTTC
>-|TRBV27|few|TRBJ2-1
CASSLELPSSYNEQFF
TGTGCCAGCAGTTTAGAGCTACCTAGCTCCTACAATGAGCAGTTCTTC
>-|TRBV29-1|once|TRBJ2-5
CSVDLVAETQYF
TGCAGCGTTGATCTGGTAGCGGAGACCCAGTACTTC
>-|TRBV9|-|TRBJ1-1
CASSVSPSDRPNTEAFF
TGTGCCAGCAGTGTCTCCCCGAGTGACAGGCCGAACACTGAAGCTTTCTTT
>-|TRBV13|-|TRBJ2-1
CASSPGGGFSYNEQFF
TGTGCCAGCAGCCCAGGGGGGGGCTTCTCCTACAATGAGCAGTTCTTC
>TRBD2|TRBV4-1|few|TRBJ2-1
CASSLRTGLPGTSGREQFF
TGCGCCAGCAGCCTCAGGACAGGGTTACCTGGGACTAGCGGGAGGGAGCAGTTCTTC
>-|TRBV11-3|few|TRBJ1-5
CASSLVFQPGQAVYSNQPQHF
TGTGCCAGCAGCTTAGTGTTCCAGCCGGGGCAGGCAGTATATAGCAATCAGCCCCAGCATTTT
>TRBD1|TRBV20-1|-|TRBJ2-1
CSARDRDRGIYNEQFF
TGCAGTGCTAGAGATAGGGACAGGGGTATCTACAATGAGCAGTTCTTC
>-|TRBV12-3/TRBV12-4|-|TRBJ1-2
CASSFPRAYGYTF
TGTGCCAGCAGTTTCCCCAGGGCCTATGGCTACACCTTC
>-|TRBV11-2|-|TRBJ2-5
CASSFSLGGPKETQYF
TGTGCCAGCAGCTTCTCTCTTGGGGGCCCCAAAGAGACCCAGTACTTC
>-|TRBV15|once|TRBJ1-1
CATSRPSEVGEAFF
TGTGCCACCAGCAGACCATCTGAGGTCGGTGAAGCTTTCTTT
>TRBD1|TRBV10-3|few|TRBJ1-3
CASTGGGGNTIYF
TGTGCCTCCACAGGGGGCGGTGGAAACACCATATATTTT
>TRBD2|TRBV7-9|-|TRBJ2-3
CASSSPRLAGGRTDTQYF
TGTGCCAGCAGCTCGCCCCGACTAGCGGGGGGACGCACAGATACGCAGTATTTT